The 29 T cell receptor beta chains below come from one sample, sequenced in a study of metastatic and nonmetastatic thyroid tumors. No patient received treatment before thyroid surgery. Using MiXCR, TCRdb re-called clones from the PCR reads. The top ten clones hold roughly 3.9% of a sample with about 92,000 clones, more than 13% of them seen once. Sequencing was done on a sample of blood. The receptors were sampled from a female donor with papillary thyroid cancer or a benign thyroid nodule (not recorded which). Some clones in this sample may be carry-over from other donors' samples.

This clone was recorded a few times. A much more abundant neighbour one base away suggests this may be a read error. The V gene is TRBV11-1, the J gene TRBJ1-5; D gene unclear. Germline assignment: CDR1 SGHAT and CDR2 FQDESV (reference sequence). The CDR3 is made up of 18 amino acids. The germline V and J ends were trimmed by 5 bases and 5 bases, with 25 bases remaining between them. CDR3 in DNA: TGTGCCAGCAGCCCCTTTCGGCACGGCGCAGAGCGTTATCAGCCCCAGCATTTT. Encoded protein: CASSPFRHGAERYQPQHF.

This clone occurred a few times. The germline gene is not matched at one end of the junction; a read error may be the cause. Written as DNA, the CDR3 is TGTGCCATTAGTCCCCGACAGGGTCATGGCTACACCTTC. It yields the protein CAISPRQGHGYTF. The gene calls are TRBV19 and TRBJ1-2; 7 bases agree with TRBD1. The CDR3 is 13 residues long. Germline CDR1 LNHDA, CDR2 SQIVND (reference sequence).

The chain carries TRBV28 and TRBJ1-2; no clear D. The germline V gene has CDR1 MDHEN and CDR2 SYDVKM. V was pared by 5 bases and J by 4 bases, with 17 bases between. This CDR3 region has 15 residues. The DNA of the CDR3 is TGTGCCAGCAGTCCCCCGGGTCCTCGTCCCTATGGCTACACCTTC. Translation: CASSPPGPRPYGYTF.

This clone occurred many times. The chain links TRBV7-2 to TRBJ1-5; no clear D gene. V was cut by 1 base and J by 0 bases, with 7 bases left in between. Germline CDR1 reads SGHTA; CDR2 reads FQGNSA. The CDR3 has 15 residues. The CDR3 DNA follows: TGTGCCAGCAGCTTAGTAGGGAGTAGCAATCAGCCCCAGCATTTT. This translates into CASSLVGSSNQPQHF.

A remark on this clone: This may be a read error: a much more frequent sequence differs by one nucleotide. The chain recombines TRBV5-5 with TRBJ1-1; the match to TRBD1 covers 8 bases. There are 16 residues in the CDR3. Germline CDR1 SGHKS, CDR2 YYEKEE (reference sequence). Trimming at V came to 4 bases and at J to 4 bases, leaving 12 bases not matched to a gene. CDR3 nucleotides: TGTGCCAGCAGCATATGGACAGGGCGGGGAAGCACTGAAGCTTTCTTT. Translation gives CASSIWTGRGSTEAFF.

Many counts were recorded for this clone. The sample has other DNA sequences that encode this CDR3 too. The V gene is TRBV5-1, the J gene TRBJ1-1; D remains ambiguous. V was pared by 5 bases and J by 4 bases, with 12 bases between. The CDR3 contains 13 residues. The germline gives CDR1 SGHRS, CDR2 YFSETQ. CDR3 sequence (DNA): TGCGCCAGCAGGCCCGATACACCCACTGAAGCTTTCTTT. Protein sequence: CASRPDTPTEAFF. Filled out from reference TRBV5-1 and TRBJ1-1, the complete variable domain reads KAGVTQTPRYLIKTRGQQVTLSCSPISGHRSVSWYQQTPGQGLQFLFEYFSETQRNKGNFPGRFSGRQFSNSRSEMNVSTLELGDSALYLCASRPDTPTEAFFGQGTRLTVV.

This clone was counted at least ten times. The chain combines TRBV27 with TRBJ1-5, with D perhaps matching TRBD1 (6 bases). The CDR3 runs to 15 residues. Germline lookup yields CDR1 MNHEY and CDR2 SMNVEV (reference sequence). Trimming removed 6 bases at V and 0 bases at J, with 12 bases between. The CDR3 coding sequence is TGTGCCAGCAGGAAACACAGGGATAGCAATCAGCCCCAGCATTTT. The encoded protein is CASRKHRDSNQPQHF.

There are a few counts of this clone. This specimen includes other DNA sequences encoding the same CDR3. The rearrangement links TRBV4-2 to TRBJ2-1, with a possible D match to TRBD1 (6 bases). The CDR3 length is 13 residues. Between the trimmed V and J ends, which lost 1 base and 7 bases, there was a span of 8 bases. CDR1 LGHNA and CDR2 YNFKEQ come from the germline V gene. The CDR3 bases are TGTGCCAGCAGCCAAGGGACAGTGAATGAGCAGTTCTTC. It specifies CASSQGTVNEQFF.

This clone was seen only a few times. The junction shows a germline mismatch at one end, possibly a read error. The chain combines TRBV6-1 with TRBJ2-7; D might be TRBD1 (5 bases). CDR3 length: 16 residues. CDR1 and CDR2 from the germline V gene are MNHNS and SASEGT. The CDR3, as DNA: TGCGCCAGCAGTATCGCGACAGCTACGACCTCCTACGAGCAGTACTTC. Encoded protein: CASSIATATTSYEQYF.

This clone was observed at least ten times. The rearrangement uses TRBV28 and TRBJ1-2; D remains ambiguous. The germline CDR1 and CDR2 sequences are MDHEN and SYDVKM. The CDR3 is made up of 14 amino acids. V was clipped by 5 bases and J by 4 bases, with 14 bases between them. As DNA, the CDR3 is TGTGCCAGCAGTCCTTTCCGCGCCCCCTATGGCTACACCTTC. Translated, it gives CASSPFRAPYGYTF.

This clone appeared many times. CDR3 sequence reads: CASRVQGRDTEAFF. The CDR3, as DNA: TGTGCCAGCAGGGTTCAGGGCAGGGACACTGAAGCTTTCTTT. The J gene is TRBJ1-1, the V gene TRBV12-3 or TRBV12-4; the D gene is possibly TRBD1 (5 bases). The CDR3 totals 14 residues. Trimming cost V 6 bases and J 3 bases, with 14 bases left between them.

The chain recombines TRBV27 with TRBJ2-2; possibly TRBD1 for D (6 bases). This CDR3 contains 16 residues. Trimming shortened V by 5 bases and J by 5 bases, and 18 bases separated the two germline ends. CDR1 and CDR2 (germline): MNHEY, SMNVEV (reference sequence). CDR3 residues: CASSRSVRGRTGELFF. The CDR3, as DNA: TGTGCCAGCAGTCGTTCGGTCAGGGGAAGGACCGGGGAGCTGTTTTTT.

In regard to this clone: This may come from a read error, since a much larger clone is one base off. The CDR3 spells CASSPWTGGEKLFF. As DNA, the CDR3 is TGTGCCAGCAGCCCCTGGACAGGGGGCGAAAAACTGTTTTTT. This chain connects TRBV7-9 to TRBJ1-4, with 11 bases aligning to TRBD1. Germline V gene data show CDR1 as SEHNR and CDR2 as FQNEAQ (reference sequence). The V and J ends lost 5 bases and 8 bases, in that order; junction bases with no gene match: 4. CDR3 size: 14 residues.

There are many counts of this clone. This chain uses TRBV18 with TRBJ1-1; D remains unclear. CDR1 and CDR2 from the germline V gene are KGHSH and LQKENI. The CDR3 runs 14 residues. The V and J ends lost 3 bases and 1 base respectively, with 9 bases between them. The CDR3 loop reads CASSPWPRNTEAFF. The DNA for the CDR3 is TGTGCCAGCTCACCTTGGCCGAGGAACACTGAAGCTTTCTTT.

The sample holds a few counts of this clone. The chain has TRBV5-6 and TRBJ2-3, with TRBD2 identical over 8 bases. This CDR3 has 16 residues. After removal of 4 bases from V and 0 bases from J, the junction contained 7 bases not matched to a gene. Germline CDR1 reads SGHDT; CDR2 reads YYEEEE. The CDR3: CASSTPGGASTDTQYF. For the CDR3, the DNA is TGTGCCAGCAGCACCCCCGGGGGGGCTAGCACAGATACGCAGTATTTT.

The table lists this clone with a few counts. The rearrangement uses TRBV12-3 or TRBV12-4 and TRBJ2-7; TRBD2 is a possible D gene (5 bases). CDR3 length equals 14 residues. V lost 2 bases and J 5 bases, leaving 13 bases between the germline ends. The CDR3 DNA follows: TGTGCCAGCAGTTTAAGTGGAGGAGTCCACGAGCAGTACTTC. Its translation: CASSLSGGVHEQYF.

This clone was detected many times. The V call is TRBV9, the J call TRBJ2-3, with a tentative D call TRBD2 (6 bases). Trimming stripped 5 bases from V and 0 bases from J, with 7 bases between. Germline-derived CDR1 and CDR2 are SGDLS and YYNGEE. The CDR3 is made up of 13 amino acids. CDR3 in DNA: TGTGCCAGCAGGGGGACTAGCACAGATACGCAGTATTTT. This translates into CASRGTSTDTQYF.

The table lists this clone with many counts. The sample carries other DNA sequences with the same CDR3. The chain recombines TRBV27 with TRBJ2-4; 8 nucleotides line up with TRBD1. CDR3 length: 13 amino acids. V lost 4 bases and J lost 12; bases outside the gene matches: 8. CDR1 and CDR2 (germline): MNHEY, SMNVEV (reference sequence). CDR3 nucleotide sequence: TGTGCCAGCAGTTATAAGACAGGGGTGGCTCAGTACTTC. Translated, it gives CASSYKTGVAQYF.

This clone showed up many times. The CDR3 reads CASSPTGLAEAFF. The CDR3 region has the DNA TGTGCCAGCAGTCCAACAGGGTTAGCTGAAGCTTTCTTT. The gene calls are TRBV3-1 and TRBJ1-1; D is possibly TRBD1 (6 bases). Germline lookup yields CDR1 LGHDT and CDR2 YNNKEL (reference sequence). V was trimmed by 6 bases and J by 6 bases, leaving 14 bases between them. This CDR3 spans 13 amino acids.

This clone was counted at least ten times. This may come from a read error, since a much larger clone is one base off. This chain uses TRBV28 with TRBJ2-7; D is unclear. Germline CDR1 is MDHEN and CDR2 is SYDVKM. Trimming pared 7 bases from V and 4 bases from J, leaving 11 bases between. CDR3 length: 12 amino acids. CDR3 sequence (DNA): TGTGCCAGCAATTCCCGGTTTTACGAGCAGTACTTC. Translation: CASNSRFYEQYF.

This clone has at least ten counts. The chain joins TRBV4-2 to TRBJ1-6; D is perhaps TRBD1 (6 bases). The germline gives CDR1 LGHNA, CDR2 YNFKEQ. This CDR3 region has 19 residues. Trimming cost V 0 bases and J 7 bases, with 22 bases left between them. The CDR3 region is CASSQEFTQGGHRNSPLHF. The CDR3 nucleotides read TGTGCCAGCAGCCAAGAATTCACTCAAGGGGGACATCGGAATTCACCCCTCCACTTT.

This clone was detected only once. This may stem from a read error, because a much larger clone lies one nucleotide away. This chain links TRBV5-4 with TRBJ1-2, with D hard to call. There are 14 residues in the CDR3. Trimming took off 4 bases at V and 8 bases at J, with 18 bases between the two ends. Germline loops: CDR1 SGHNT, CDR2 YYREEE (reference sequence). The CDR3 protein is CASSGPVLAEGYTF. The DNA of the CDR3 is TGTGCCAGCAGCGGCCCGGTACTTGCGGAAGGCTACACCTTC. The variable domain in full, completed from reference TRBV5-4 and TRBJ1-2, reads ETGVTQSPTHLIKTRGQQVTLRCSSQSGHNTVSWYQQALGQGPQFIFQYYREEENGRGNFPPRFSGLQFPNYSSELNVNALELDDSALYLCASSGPVLAEGYTFGSGTRLTVV.

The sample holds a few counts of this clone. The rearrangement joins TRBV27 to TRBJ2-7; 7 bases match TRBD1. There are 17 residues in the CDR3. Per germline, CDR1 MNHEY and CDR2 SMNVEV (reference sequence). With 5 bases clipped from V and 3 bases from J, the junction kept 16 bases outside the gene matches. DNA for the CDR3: TGTGCCAGCAGTCCCAAACGGGACAGCTTAATGGACTACGAGCAGTACTTC. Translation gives CASSPKRDSLMDYEQYF.

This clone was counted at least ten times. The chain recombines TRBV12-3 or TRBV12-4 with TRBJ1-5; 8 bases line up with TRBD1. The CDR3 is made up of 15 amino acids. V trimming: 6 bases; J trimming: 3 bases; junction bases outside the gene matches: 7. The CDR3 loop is CASRGQGSVNQPQHF. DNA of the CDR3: TGTGCCAGCAGAGGACAGGGTTCAGTCAATCAGCCCCAGCATTTT.

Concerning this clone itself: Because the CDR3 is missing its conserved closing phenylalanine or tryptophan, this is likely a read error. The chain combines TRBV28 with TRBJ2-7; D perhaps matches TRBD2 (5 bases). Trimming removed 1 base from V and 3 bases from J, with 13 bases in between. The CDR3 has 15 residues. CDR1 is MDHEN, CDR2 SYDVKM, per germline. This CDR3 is CASSLSTTDYYEQYL. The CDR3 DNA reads TGTGCCAGCAGTTTATCTACCACAGACTACTACGAGCAGTACTTA.

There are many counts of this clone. The DNA of the CDR3 is TGCGCCAGCAGTGCTTCGGTTACCTACGAGCAGTACTTC. Its protein is CASSASVTYEQYF. V usage is TRBV10-2 and J usage is TRBJ2-7; D is uncertain. V was shortened by 4 bases and J by 2 bases, with 9 bases between the two germline ends. This CDR3 has 13 amino acids. From germline, CDR1 is WSHSY and CDR2 SAAADI.

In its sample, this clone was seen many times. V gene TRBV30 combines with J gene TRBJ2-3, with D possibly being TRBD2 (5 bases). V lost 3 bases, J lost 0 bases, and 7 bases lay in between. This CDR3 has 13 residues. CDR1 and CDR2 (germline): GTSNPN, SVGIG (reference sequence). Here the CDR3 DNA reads TGTGCCTGGAGCCGCGGGAGCACAGATACGCAGTATTTT. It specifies CAWSRGSTDTQYF.

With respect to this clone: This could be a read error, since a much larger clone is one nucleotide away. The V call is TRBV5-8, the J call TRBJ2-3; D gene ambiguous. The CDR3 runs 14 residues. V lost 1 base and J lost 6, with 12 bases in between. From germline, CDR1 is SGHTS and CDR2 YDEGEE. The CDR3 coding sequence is TGTGCCAGCAGCTTGTCCGATTGGTCGGATACGCAGTATTTT. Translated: CASSLSDWSDTQYF.

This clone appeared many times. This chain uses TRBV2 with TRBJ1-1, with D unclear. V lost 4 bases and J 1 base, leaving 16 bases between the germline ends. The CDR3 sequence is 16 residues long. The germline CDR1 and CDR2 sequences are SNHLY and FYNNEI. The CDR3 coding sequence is TGTGCCAGCAGTGTAAGAGGAAACGGAGGGAACACTGAAGCTTTCTTT. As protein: CASSVRGNGGNTEAFF.